This T cell receptor (beta chain) was sequenced during a study of shared clonotypes between healthy human individuals. The CDR3 length is 17 residues. Germline CDR1 reads SGHTS; CDR2 reads YDEGEE. V dropped 4 bases and J dropped 0 bases, with 17 bases sitting between them. Measured with immunoSEQ multiplex PCR; TCRdb has only the in-frame clones, and not every one. Among about 470,000 clones listed, roughly three quarters were seen once. Sequences were obtained from PBMCs. This clonotype originated in a middle-aged woman in good health. Some clones in this sample may be carry-over from other donors' samples. The rearrangement links TRBV5-8 to TRBJ1-5, with D maybe TRBD1 (5 bases). CDR3 residues: CASSRVLGTDSNQPQHF. The CDR3 nucleotides read TGTGCCAGCAGCCGCGTACTTGGGACGGATAGCAATCAGCCCCAGCATTTT.